This T cell receptor beta chain derives from a study of blood T cells in healthy people across ages. The people who gave samples were healthy Caucasians from Russia, aged roughly 6 to 95. Study-wide results and caveats: Older age went with lower TCR beta diversity per million T cells, in a roughly linear way. It was the long-lived donors that had more naive CD4+ cells and higher diversity than aged donors.

Comment on this clonotype: As yet, its antigen is unknown.

A second PCR, run for roughly 7 to 11 cycles, used a sample-barcoded 5' primer plus a J-beta primer mix. With 12 random nucleotides, a template-switch adaptor tagged each individual cDNA molecule. TCRdb analysed the 5' RACE reads with MiXCR anew, one entry per CDR3 protein. In the table there are roughly 860,000 distinct CDR3 sequences, around 62% of which are singletons. V dropped 1 base and J dropped 0; count of bases not matched to a gene: 4. CDR1 is MDHEN, CDR2 SYDVKM, per germline. CDR3 size: 16 residues. The sequenced sample was blood. This TCR derives from a young man in good health. The gene calls are TRBV28 and TRBJ2-3, with 7 bases matching TRBD1. The CDR3 sequence is CASSLFGQASTDTQYF. For the CDR3, the DNA is TGTGCCAGCAGTTTATTTGGACAGGCGAGCACAGATACGCAGTATTTT.